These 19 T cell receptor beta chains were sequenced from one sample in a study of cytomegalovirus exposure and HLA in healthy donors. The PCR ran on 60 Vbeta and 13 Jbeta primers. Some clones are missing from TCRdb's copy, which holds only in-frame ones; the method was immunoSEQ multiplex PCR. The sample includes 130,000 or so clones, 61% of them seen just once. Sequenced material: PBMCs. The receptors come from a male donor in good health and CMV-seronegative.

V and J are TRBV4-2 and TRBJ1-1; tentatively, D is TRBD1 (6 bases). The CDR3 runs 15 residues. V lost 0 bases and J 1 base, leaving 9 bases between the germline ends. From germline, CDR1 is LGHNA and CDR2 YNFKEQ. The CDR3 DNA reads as TGTGCCAGCAGCCAAGACGGACAGCAGAACACTGAAGCTTTCTTT. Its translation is CASSQDGQQNTEAFF.

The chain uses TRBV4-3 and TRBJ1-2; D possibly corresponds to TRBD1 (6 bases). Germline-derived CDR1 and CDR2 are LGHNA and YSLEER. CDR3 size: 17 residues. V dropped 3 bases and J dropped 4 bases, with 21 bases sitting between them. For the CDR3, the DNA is TGCGCCAGCAGCCAGGCAACGGGTGAACAGGGCACCTATGGCTACACCTTC. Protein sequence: CASSQATGEQGTYGYTF.

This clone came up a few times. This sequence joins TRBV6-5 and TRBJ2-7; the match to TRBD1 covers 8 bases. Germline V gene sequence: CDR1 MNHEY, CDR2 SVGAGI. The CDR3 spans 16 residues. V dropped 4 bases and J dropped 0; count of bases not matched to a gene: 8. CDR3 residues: CASSSRTGSSSYEQYF. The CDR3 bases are TGTGCCAGCAGTTCCAGGACAGGGAGTAGCTCCTACGAGCAGTACTTC.

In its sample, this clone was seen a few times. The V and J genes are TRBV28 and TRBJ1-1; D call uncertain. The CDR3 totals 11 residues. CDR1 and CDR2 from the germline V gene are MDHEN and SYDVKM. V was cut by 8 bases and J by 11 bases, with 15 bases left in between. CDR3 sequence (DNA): TGTGCCAGCGGAACCTGGCGGGATGCTTTCTTT. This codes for CASGTWRDAFF.

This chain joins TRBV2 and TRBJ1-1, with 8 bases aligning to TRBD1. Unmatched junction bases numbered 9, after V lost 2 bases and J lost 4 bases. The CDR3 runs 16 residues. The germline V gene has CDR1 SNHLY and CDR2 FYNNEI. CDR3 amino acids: CASSEPTGEWSTEAFF. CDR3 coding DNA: TGTGCCAGCAGTGAACCGACAGGGGAGTGGAGCACTGAAGCTTTCTTT.

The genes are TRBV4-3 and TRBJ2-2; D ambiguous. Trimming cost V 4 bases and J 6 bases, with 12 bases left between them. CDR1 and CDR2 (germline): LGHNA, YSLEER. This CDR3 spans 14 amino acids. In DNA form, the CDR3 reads TGCGCCAGCAGCCTTTACTCTTACTCCGGGGAGCTGTTTTTT. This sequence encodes CASSLYSYSGELFF.

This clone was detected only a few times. The CDR3 region is CASSPPPGQGADGELFF. As DNA, the CDR3 is TGTGCCAGCAGTCCCCCGCCGGGACAGGGGGCCGACGGGGAGCTGTTTTTT. The chain links TRBV28 to TRBJ2-2; 12 bases line up with TRBD1. CDR1 and CDR2 from the germline V gene are MDHEN and SYDVKM. This CDR3 comprises 17 residues. V was pared by 5 bases and J by 7 bases, with 11 bases of the junction left unmatched.

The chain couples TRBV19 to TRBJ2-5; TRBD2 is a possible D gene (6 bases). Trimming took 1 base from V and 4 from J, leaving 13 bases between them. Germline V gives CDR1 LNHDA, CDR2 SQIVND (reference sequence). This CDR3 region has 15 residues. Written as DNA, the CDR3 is TGTGCCAGTAGTATAGGCGGGACTCCCGGAGAGACCCAGTACTTC. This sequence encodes CASSIGGTPGETQYF.

The CDR3 DNA follows: TGTGCCAGCAGCGGAGAGACCTACGAGCAGTACTTC. This translates into CASSGETYEQYF. This chain connects TRBV9 to TRBJ2-7; no reliable D call. Trimming left V 3 bases short and J 2 bases short, with 6 bases between. The length of the CDR3 is 12 residues. The V gene's germline CDR1 is SGDLS and CDR2 YYNGEE.

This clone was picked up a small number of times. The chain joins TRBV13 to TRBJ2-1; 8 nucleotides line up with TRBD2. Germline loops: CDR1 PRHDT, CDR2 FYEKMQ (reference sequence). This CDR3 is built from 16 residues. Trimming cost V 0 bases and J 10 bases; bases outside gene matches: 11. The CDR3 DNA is TGTGCCAGCAGCTTAGGTGGCGGGGGGAACCTCAAGGAGCAGTTCTTC. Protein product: CASSLGGGGNLKEQFF.

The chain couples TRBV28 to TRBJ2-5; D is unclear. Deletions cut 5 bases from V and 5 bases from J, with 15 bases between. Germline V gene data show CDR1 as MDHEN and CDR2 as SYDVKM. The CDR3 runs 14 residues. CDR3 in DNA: TGTGCCAGCAGTCCCTTATCACACAAGGAGACCCAGTACTTC. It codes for CASSPLSHKETQYF.

Here the CDR3 DNA reads TGTGCCAGCGCGGTTATCTCGGGAACTGAAGCTTTCTTT. It encodes CASAVISGTEAFF. The rearrangement links TRBV7-3 to TRBJ1-1; D uncertain. Trimming took off 8 bases at V and 5 bases at J, with 15 bases between the two ends. The germline CDR1 and CDR2 sequences are SGHTA and FQGTGA. This CDR3 contains 13 residues.

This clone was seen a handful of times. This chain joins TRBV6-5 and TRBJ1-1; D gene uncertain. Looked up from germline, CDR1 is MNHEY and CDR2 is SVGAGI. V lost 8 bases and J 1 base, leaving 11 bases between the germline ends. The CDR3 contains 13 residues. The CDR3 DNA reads TGTGCCAGCTACGCCCGGGAGAACACTGAAGCTTTCTTT. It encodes CASYARENTEAFF.

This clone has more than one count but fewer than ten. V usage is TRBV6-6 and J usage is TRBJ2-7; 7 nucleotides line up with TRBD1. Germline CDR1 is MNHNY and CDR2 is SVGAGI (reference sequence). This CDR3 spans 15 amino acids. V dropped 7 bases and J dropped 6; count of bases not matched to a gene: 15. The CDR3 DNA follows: TGTGCCAGCACGATTGGGACAGCCTTCACGGGCGAGCAGTACTTC. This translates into CASTIGTAFTGEQYF.

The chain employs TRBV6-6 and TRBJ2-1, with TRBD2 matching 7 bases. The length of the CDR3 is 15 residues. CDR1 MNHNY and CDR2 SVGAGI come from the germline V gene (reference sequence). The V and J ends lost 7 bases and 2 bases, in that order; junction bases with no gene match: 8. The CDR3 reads CASKTSGGAYNEQFF. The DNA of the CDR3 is TGTGCCAGCAAAACGAGTGGGGGGGCCTACAATGAGCAGTTCTTC.

The CDR3 here is CASSLPYPTGVNTEAFF. CDR3 bases: TGTGCCAGCAGCTTGCCCTACCCGACAGGGGTGAACACTGAAGCTTTCTTT. The J gene is TRBJ1-1, the V gene TRBV5-6, with 8 bases identical to TRBD1. V shed 1 base and J 0 bases; nucleotides not matched to a gene: 8. The CDR3 loop spans 17 amino acids. Germline CDR1 and CDR2: SGHDT and YYEEEE. Supplemented by reference TRBV5-6 and TRBJ1-1, the full variable domain reads DAGVTQSPTHLIKTRGQQVTLRCSPKSGHDTVSWYQQALGQGPQFIFQYYEEEERQRGNFPDRFSGHQFPNYSSELNVNALLLGDSALYLCASSLPYPTGVNTEAFFGQGTRLTVV.

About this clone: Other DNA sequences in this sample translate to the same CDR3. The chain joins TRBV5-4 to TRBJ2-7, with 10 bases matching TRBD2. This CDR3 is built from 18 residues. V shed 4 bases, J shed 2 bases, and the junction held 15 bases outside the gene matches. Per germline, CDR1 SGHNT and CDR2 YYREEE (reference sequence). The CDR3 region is CASSLAASGGHPTYEQYF. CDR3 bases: TGTGCCAGCAGCCTGGCAGCTAGCGGGGGCCATCCCACCTACGAGCAGTACTTC.

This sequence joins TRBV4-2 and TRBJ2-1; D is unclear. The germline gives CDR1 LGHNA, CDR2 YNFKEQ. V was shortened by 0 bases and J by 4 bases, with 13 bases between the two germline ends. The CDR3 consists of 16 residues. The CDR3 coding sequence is TGTGCCAGCAGCCAAGATCCAACCGGTCTATACAATGAGCAGTTCTTC. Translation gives CASSQDPTGLYNEQFF.

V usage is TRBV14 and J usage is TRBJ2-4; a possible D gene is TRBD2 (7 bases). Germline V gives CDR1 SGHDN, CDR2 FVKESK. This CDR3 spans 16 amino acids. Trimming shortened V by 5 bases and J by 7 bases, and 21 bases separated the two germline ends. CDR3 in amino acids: CASSSLWGGSQNIQYF. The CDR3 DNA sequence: TGTGCCAGCAGCTCCCTTTGGGGGGGCAGTCAGAACATTCAGTACTTC.